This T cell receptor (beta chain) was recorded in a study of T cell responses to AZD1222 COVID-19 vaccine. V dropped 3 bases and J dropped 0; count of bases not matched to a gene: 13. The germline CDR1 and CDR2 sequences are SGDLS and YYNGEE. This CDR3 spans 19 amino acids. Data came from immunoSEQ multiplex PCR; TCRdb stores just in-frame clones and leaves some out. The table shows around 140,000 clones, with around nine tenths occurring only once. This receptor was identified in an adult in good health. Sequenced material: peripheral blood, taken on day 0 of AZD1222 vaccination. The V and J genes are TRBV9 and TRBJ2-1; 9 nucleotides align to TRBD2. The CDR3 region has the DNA TGTGCCAGCAGCGACGGCCGGGCGGGAGGGCCGAGCTCCTACAATGAGCAGTTCTTC. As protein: CASSDGRAGGPSSYNEQFF.